This paragraph covers one T cell receptor beta chain sequence. Its target is unknown. PCR amplification relied on 60 Vbeta primers (plus 13 Jbeta primers). TCRdb's table, derived via immunoSEQ multiplex PCR, lists solely in-frame clones and lacks some. The data show some 150,000 clones, 79% seen once. The record originates from a study of cytomegalovirus exposure and HLA in healthy donors. Germline-derived CDR1 and CDR2 are ENHRY and SYGVKD. The CDR3 is made up of 14 amino acids. V lost 3 bases and J lost 8; bases outside the gene matches: 7. Study findings and constraints: The presence/absence work took it that sequencing depth was about the same across donors. A later analysis found TCR association rates differed by HLA locus, highest for DRB1 and lowest for HLA-C. The study flagged approximately 180 TCR beta chains as cytomegalovirus-associated. Sequencing probably produced one cluster of sequence variants that were highly shared.

This receptor was taken from a man in his fifties in good health and CMV-seropositive. Sequencing was carried out using PBMCs. The V gene is TRBV10-3, the J gene TRBJ2-1; TRBD2 aligns across 7 bases. The CDR3 reads CAISDRGGTDEQFF. Written as DNA, the CDR3 is TGTGCCATCAGTGATCGGGGAGGGACGGATGAGCAGTTCTTC.